These 16 T cell receptor beta chains originate from one sample sequenced in a study of blood T cell repertoires in COVID-19. Clones were sequenced by immunoSEQ multiplex PCR, and TCRdb holds only the in-frame ones, with some missing. The sample consists of 200,000 to 250,000 clones, approximately 90% of them appearing once. The specimen was PBMCs or T cells enriched from blood (not recorded which). The receptors originated from a man between 25 and 39 years old who had recovered from COVID-19.

The J gene is TRBJ2-5, the V gene TRBV7-2, with 7 bases lining up with TRBD2. This CDR3 region has 14 residues. V trimming: 7 bases; J trimming: 2 bases; junction bases outside the gene matches: 7. Germline V gene sequence: CDR1 SGHTA, CDR2 FQGNSA. CDR3 DNA: TGTGCCAGCACTCCTCGGCGGGGGCAAGAGACCCAGTACTTC. This sequence encodes CASTPRRGQETQYF.

This sequence joins TRBV27 and TRBJ1-2; D is undetermined. V gave up 4 bases and J gave up 0 bases, with 12 bases separating them. CDR3 length: 15 amino acids. Germline-derived CDR1 and CDR2 are MNHEY and SMNVEV (reference sequence). CDR3 sequence reads: CASSSYSQANYGYTF. CDR3 nucleotides: TGTGCCAGCAGTTCGTACAGCCAAGCTAACTATGGCTACACCTTC.

This sequence joins TRBV13 and TRBJ1-2; a weak D match, TRBD1 (6 bases). V was clipped by 0 bases and J by 4 bases, with 9 bases between them. The V gene's germline CDR1 is PRHDT and CDR2 FYEKMQ (reference sequence). The CDR3 extends over 14 amino acids. CDR3 coding DNA: TGTGCCAGCAGCTTAGGAGACAGGACCTATGGCTACACCTTC. It is translated as CASSLGDRTYGYTF.

This clone occurred a few times. Other DNA sequences from this sample encode an identical CDR3 as well. This chain joins TRBV3-1 (or the pseudogene TRBV3-2) and TRBJ1-5; D is possibly TRBD1 (5 bases). V was shortened by 1 base and J by 5 bases, with 6 bases between the two germline ends. The germline CDR1 and CDR2 sequences are LGHDT and YNNKEL (reference sequence). CDR3 length equals 13 residues. CDR3 coding DNA: TGTGCCAGCAGCCAAGGCAGGGATCAGCCCCAGCATTTT. Protein sequence: CASSQGRDQPQHF.

The chain is built from TRBV7-2 and TRBJ1-2; no firm D call. The length of the CDR3 is 15 residues. Germline V gene data show CDR1 as SGHTA and CDR2 as FQGNSA. Trimming took off 5 bases at V and 8 bases at J, with 21 bases between the two ends. The CDR3 DNA reads TGTGCCAGCAGCCCCACCTTAGTCGGGGAGGAGGGCTACACCTTC. This translates into CASSPTLVGEEGYTF.

J is TRBJ1-2 and V is TRBV6-5; D might be TRBD1 (5 bases). Germline V gene sequence: CDR1 MNHEY, CDR2 SVGAGI. V lost 7 bases and J 8 bases, leaving 17 bases between the germline ends. The CDR3 sequence is 13 residues long. The CDR3 is CASNSQGLRGYTF. As DNA, the CDR3 is TGTGCCAGCAATAGTCAGGGATTACGAGGCTACACCTTC.

This rearrangement joins TRBV2 to TRBJ1-2; D call uncertain. Germline CDR1 is SNHLY and CDR2 is FYNNEI. The CDR3 sequence is 18 residues long. V lost 6 bases and J lost 1, with 24 bases in between. The CDR3 loop reads CASSGSRLKTPGNYGYTF. The CDR3 DNA follows: TGTGCCAGCAGCGGATCCAGGCTCAAGACCCCTGGTAACTATGGCTACACCTTC.

The genes are TRBV12-3 or TRBV12-4 and TRBJ1-1; the D gene is possibly TRBD1 (6 bases). V shed 6 bases and J shed 8 bases, with 10 bases lying between them. This CDR3 spans 11 amino acids. The CDR3 nucleotides read TGTGCCAGCAGCCGGACAGACGAAGCTTTCTTT. This translates into CASSRTDEAFF.

Here the CDR3 DNA reads TGCGCCAGCAGCTTGAGGCAGGAGGGGTTCAGTGTCACCTTC. Translated, it gives CASSLRQEGFSVTF. The rearrangement joins TRBV5-1 to TRBJ1-2; possible D gene TRBD1, 5 bases. This CDR3 comprises 14 residues. Germline V CDR1 and CDR2: SGHRS, YFSETQ. Deletions cut 1 base from V and 13 bases from J, with 20 bases between.

The chain recombines TRBV6-5 with TRBJ1-3; no reliable D call. Germline CDR1 reads MNHEY; CDR2 reads SVGAGI. CDR3 length equals 12 residues. Deletions cut 5 bases from V and 4 bases from J, with 6 bases between. In DNA, the CDR3 is TGTGCCAGCAGTCCATCCGGAAACACCATATATTTT. Translating it yields CASSPSGNTIYF.

This clone was recorded once. The chain employs TRBV6-5 and TRBJ2-7, with 12 positions matching TRBD2. The CDR3 length is 15 residues. The V segment lost 6 bases and the J segment 5 bases; nucleotides outside the gene matches: 8. The V gene's germline CDR1 is MNHEY and CDR2 SVGAGI. The CDR3 loop is CASSGGTSGLHEQYF. The CDR3 nucleotides are TGTGCCAGCAGCGGAGGGACTAGCGGGCTCCACGAGCAGTACTTC.

The chain has TRBV13 and TRBJ2-3, with 9 bases aligning to TRBD1. The CDR3 runs to 15 residues. The germline CDR1 and CDR2 sequences are PRHDT and FYEKMQ (reference sequence). Trimming removed 6 bases from V and 5 bases from J; junction bases left unmatched: 9. The CDR3 loop is CASSQGTGYLDTQYF. The CDR3 DNA sequence: TGTGCCAGCAGTCAAGGGACAGGGTACTTAGATACGCAGTATTTT.

The V and J genes are TRBV27 and TRBJ2-3; 8 bases agree with TRBD2. V lost 8 bases and J lost 4; bases outside the gene matches: 11. Looked up from germline, CDR1 is MNHEY and CDR2 is SMNVEV (reference sequence). This CDR3 region has 15 residues. For the CDR3, the DNA is TGTGCCAGCCTAGGGCGGGGGGCGCATCCAGATACGCAGTATTTT. The encoded protein is CASLGRGAHPDTQYF.

This clone was found a few times. The V and J genes are TRBV5-4 and TRBJ2-7; 8 bases are a match to TRBD1. CDR3 length: 14 amino acids. V gave up 4 bases and J gave up 3 bases; unmatched junction bases: 6. Germline lookup yields CDR1 SGHNT and CDR2 YYREEE (reference sequence). The CDR3 sequence is CASSRTGTGYEQYF. CDR3 sequence (DNA): TGTGCCAGCAGCCGGACAGGGACCGGCTACGAGCAGTACTTC.

The chain combines TRBV3-1 (or the pseudogene TRBV3-2) with TRBJ1-5; TRBD1 aligns across 10 bases. Germline CDR1 LGHDT, CDR2 YNNKEL (reference sequence). The junction had 4 bases not matched to a gene; V was cut back by 1 base and J by 4 bases. This CDR3 comprises 16 residues. The CDR3 protein is CASSQGGTGVNQPQHF. CDR3 nucleotide sequence: TGTGCCAGCAGCCAAGGGGGGACAGGGGTTAATCAGCCCCAGCATTTT.

This clone was observed a single time. The CDR3 sequence is CASTLTGSGANVLTF. CDR3 DNA: TGTGCCAGCACTTTAACAGGGTCTGGGGCCAACGTCCTGACTTTC. This chain uses TRBV6-5 with TRBJ2-6, with a possible D match to TRBD1 (6 bases). CDR3 length: 15 residues. V was clipped by 7 bases and J by 1 base, with 11 bases between them. Germline V gene data show CDR1 as MNHEY and CDR2 as SVGAGI.